The 32 T cell receptor beta chains reported below all come from one sample, sequenced in a study of Graves' ophthalmopathy and Graves' hyperthyroidism. Amplification of TCR beta CDR3 regions used RNA transcripts. The library came from an HTBI-primed first-round RT-PCR and a second-round multiplex PCR. In TCRdb, the multiplex PCR reads were re-called with MiXCR into one record per CDR3 protein. The profile shows over 450,000 distinct CDR3 sequences, around 15% of them singletons. The sample comprised blood. The receptor set was obtained from a young woman with Graves' ophthalmopathy.

V usage is TRBV20-1 and J usage is TRBJ1-6; no definite D call. CDR3 length: 13 residues. Between the trimmed V and J ends, which lost 5 bases and 7 bases, there was a span of 12 bases. CDR1 DFQATT and CDR2 SNEGSKA come from the germline V gene (reference sequence). The CDR3 loop reads CSALGPLNSPLHF. The DNA for the CDR3 is TGCAGTGCTCTCGGGCCCTTAAATTCACCCCTCCACTTT.

This clonotype appeared many times. This rearrangement joins TRBV28 to TRBJ1-1; TRBD1 matches 8 bases. V was pared by 6 bases and J by 0 bases, with 12 bases of the junction left unmatched. Per germline, CDR1 MDHEN and CDR2 SYDVKM. CDR3 length equals 17 residues. This CDR3 reads CASSEIRGPPMNTEAFF. CDR3 nucleotides: TGTGCCAGCAGCGAGATCAGGGGGCCCCCCATGAACACTGAAGCTTTCTTT.

This clonotype has just a few counts. The V and J genes are TRBV2 and TRBJ2-5; TRBD1 is a possible D gene (6 bases). The V end was cut by 6 bases, the J end by 4 bases, with 21 bases between. The CDR3 is 16 amino acids. Germline values: CDR1 SNHLY, CDR2 FYNNEI. CDR3 bases: TGTGCCAGCAGGGTCGCCCGACAGGCCTTTTCAGAGACCCAGTACTTC. This gives the protein CASRVARQAFSETQYF.

On this clonotype: A much larger clone is a single base away; this may be a read error. The V gene is TRBV28, the J gene TRBJ2-4; D might be TRBD1 or TRBD2, each matching 6 bases. The CDR3 consists of 11 residues. Germline V CDR1 and CDR2: MDHEN, SYDVKM. V lost 6 bases and J lost 12, with 12 bases in between. The CDR3 nucleotides are TGTGCCAGCAGCACTAGGGGGGATCAGTACTTC. Amino acids: CASSTRGDQYF.

This clonotype was seen many times. The chain carries TRBV30 and TRBJ1-1; tentative D call: TRBD1 (6 bases). From germline, CDR1 is GTSNPN and CDR2 SVGIG (reference sequence). V was clipped by 0 bases and J by 7 bases, with 9 bases between them. The CDR3 totals 12 residues. Written as DNA, the CDR3 is TGTGCCTGGAGTGTCAGGGGCGGTGAAGCTTTCTTT. This translates into CAWSVRGGEAFF.

This clonotype showed up many times. The rearrangement uses TRBV6-1 and TRBJ1-2, with D perhaps matching TRBD1 (5 bases). The CDR3 spans 16 residues. Germline loops: CDR1 MNHNS, CDR2 SASEGT. The V and J ends lost 8 bases and 7 bases respectively, with 26 bases between them. The CDR3 protein is CASSRPGRALPRGYTF. The CDR3 bases are TGTGCCAGCTCCCGTCCTGGCAGGGCTCTTCCCCGTGGCTACACCTTC.

J is TRBJ2-7 and V is TRBV6-1, with a tentative D call TRBD1 (6 bases). Germline V CDR1 and CDR2: MNHNS, SASEGT. The V end was cut by 7 bases, the J end by 3 bases, with 16 bases between. The CDR3 length is 14 residues. CDR3 residues: CASTRTAHYYEQYF. The CDR3 DNA follows: TGTGCCAGCACTCGGACAGCCCACTACTACGAGCAGTACTTC.

This clonotype was observed many times. The J gene is TRBJ1-5, the V gene TRBV28; unclear D gene. There are 12 residues in the CDR3. The ends were cut back, 5 bases at V and 11 bases at J, with 13 bases in the middle. CDR1 is MDHEN, CDR2 SYDVKM, per germline. The CDR3 reads CASSNILQSQHF. In nucleotides, the CDR3 is TGTGCCAGCAGTAATATCTTACAATCCCAGCATTTT.

In this sample, this clonotype turned up many times. J is TRBJ1-2 and V is TRBV27, with 7 bases identical to TRBD1. The CDR3 extends over 15 amino acids. CDR1 MNHEY and CDR2 SMNVEV come from the germline V gene (reference sequence). Germline trimming cut 5 bases from V and 4 bases from J; bases unmatched to any gene: 10. CDR3 bases: TGTGCCAGCAGTCAGAACCCCAGGGGGGGCTATGGCTACACCTTC. This codes for CASSQNPRGGYGYTF.

This clonotype came up many times. J is TRBJ2-6 and V is TRBV4-1, with D uncertain. The CDR3 totals 16 residues. Per the germline V gene, CDR1 is MGHRA and CDR2 is YSYEKL. Trimming left V 1 base short and J 0 bases short, with 7 bases between. The CDR3 sequence: CASSQGFLSGANVLTF. The DNA for the CDR3 is TGCGCCAGCAGCCAAGGGTTCCTCTCTGGGGCCAACGTCCTGACTTTC.

This clonotype was observed a few times. The chain is built from TRBV13 and TRBJ2-5; D is uncertain. V was pared by 3 bases and J by 1 base, with 3 bases between. This CDR3 contains 12 residues. Germline values: CDR1 PRHDT, CDR2 FYEKMQ (reference sequence). The chain's CDR3 is CASSFVQETQYF. In DNA form, the CDR3 reads TGTGCCAGCAGCTTCGTCCAAGAGACCCAGTACTTC.

This clonotype was observed at least ten times. V gene TRBV2 combines with J gene TRBJ1-5; the D gene is possibly TRBD1 (5 bases). This CDR3 is 13 amino acids long. The germline gives CDR1 SNHLY, CDR2 FYNNEI. Trimming took off 3 bases at V and 6 bases at J, with 9 bases between the two ends. Here the CDR3 DNA reads TGTGCCAGCAGTGATGGGGGGTTTCAGCCCCAGCATTTT. As protein: CASSDGGFQPQHF.

This clonotype has at least ten counts. At one end the junction does not follow the germline gene, possibly because of a read error. CDR3 DNA: TGCAGTGCTAGAGATGCCGGAAGTACAAAAAGCATTCAGTACTTC. Its translation is CSARDAGSTKSIQYF. V gene TRBV20-1 combines with J gene TRBJ2-4; D unclear. CDR1 is DFQATT, CDR2 SNEGSKA, per germline (reference sequence). This CDR3 comprises 15 residues.

This clonotype was observed at least ten times. The chain employs TRBV5-1 and TRBJ2-7, with D possibly TRBD1 on 6 matching bases. CDR1 SGHRS and CDR2 YFSETQ come from the germline V gene. The CDR3 totals 15 residues. Trimming took 0 bases from V and 2 from J, leaving 12 bases between them. In DNA form, the CDR3 reads TGCGCCAGCAGCTTGGTGGGGACACATGCCTACGAGCAGTACTTC. Its translation: CASSLVGTHAYEQYF.

This clonotype was seen only a few times. The chain couples TRBV7-3 to TRBJ2-5; 8 bases fit TRBD1. This CDR3 region has 16 residues. Looked up from germline, CDR1 is SGHTA and CDR2 is FQGTGA. The V segment lost 1 base and the J segment 5 bases; nucleotides outside the gene matches: 9. The CDR3 here is CASSLIGGQGIETQYF. CDR3 sequence (DNA): TGTGCCAGCAGCTTAATAGGTGGACAGGGAATTGAGACCCAGTACTTC.

This clonotype was recorded many times. The gene calls are TRBV12-3 or TRBV12-4 and TRBJ1-1; D is unclear. The CDR3 is 13 amino acids. Trimming left V 0 bases short and J 4 bases short, with 6 bases between. In nucleotides, the CDR3 is TGTGCCAGCAGTTTAGCGTGGGGCACTGAAGCTTTCTTT. Translating it yields CASSLAWGTEAFF.

The chain uses TRBV13 and TRBJ1-1; D possibly corresponds to TRBD1 (5 bases). V lost 5 bases, J lost 2 bases, and 15 bases lay in between. The CDR3 has 15 amino acids. Germline V gene lookup returns CDR1 PRHDT and CDR2 FYEKMQ (reference sequence). The CDR3 region is CASSHLGRGNTEAFF. Here the CDR3 DNA reads TGTGCCAGCAGCCACCTGGGGCGGGGAAACACTGAAGCTTTCTTT.

A note on this clonotype: A junction end diverges from the germline sequence, so it may reflect a read error. The V call is TRBV6-2 or TRBV6-3, the J call TRBJ1-1, with D hard to call. CDR3 length: 14 amino acids. CDR1 and CDR2 (germline): MNHEY, SVGEGT. Here the CDR3 DNA reads TGTGCCAGCAGTTACAAAGCGACGAACACTGATGCTTTCTTT. It is translated as CASSYKATNTDAFF.

This clonotype was detected only a few times. V and J are TRBV2 and TRBJ1-2; 11 bases map to TRBD1. Losses at the gene ends were 7 bases for V and 1 base for J; bases not matched to a gene: 2. The CDR3 runs to 14 residues. Germline values: CDR1 SNHLY, CDR2 FYNNEI. CDR3 region: CASKGQGGNYGYTF. The CDR3 coding sequence is TGTGCCAGCAAGGGACAGGGGGGTAACTATGGCTACACCTTC.

The genes are TRBV20-1 and TRBJ2-2; D remains unclear. The CDR3 runs to 12 residues. CDR1 DFQATT and CDR2 SNEGSKA come from the germline V gene (reference sequence). V lost 6 bases, J lost 4 bases, and 9 bases lay in between. The CDR3 DNA follows: TGCAGTGCCTATAGGGTCACCGGGGAGCTGTTTTTT. Its translation: CSAYRVTGELFF.

At least ten counts were recorded for this clonotype. This rearrangement joins TRBV6-1 to TRBJ2-5, with 8 bases that match TRBD2. The CDR3 loop spans 12 amino acids. From germline, CDR1 is MNHNS and CDR2 SASEGT. CDR3 sequence: CSVAGRKETQYF. For the CDR3, the DNA is TGTTCAGTAGCGGGGAGGAAAGAGACCCAGTACTTC.

This clonotype was counted ten times or more. The chain joins TRBV2 to TRBJ2-2; 7 bases match TRBD2. In germline, CDR1 is SNHLY, CDR2 FYNNEI. The CDR3 spans 14 residues. With V trimmed by 8 bases and J by 2 bases, 5 bases remained unmatched. CDR3 bases: TGTGCCAGCCGGCTAGCGGAAAACACCGGGGAGCTGTTTTTT. It translates to CASRLAENTGELFF.

About this clonotype itself: Since a much larger clone is just one base distant, this may be a read error. This chain links TRBV20-1 with TRBJ1-1, with D maybe TRBD1 (5 bases). CDR1 and CDR2 (germline): DFQATT, SNEGSKA (reference sequence). The CDR3 runs 14 residues. The CDR3, as DNA: TGCAGTACTAGAGTCGCGACGGGACACACTGAAGCTTTCTTT. Protein product: CSTRVATGHTEAFF.

This clonotype has a count of ten or more. The chain recombines TRBV28 with TRBJ2-7, with D possibly being TRBD2 (5 bases). The CDR3 extends over 15 amino acids. Per the germline V gene, CDR1 is MDHEN and CDR2 is SYDVKM. The V end was cut by 4 bases, the J end by 6 bases, with 19 bases between. The CDR3: CASSSLWALATEQYF. The CDR3 coding sequence is TGTGCCAGCAGTTCCCTATGGGCCCTAGCTACCGAGCAGTACTTC.

This clonotype has a count of ten or more. The chain employs TRBV20-1 and TRBJ1-3; D is perhaps TRBD1 (5 bases). Germline V gene sequence: CDR1 DFQATT, CDR2 SNEGSKA (reference sequence). The CDR3 covers 15 residues. Trimming shortened V by 0 bases and J by 2 bases, and 11 bases separated the two germline ends. CDR3 in amino acids: CSARDYRQTGNTIYF. The CDR3 DNA reads TGCAGTGCTAGAGATTATCGACAGACTGGAAACACCATATATTTT.

This clonotype was counted ten times or more. The rearrangement links TRBV7-9 to TRBJ2-7, with TRBD2 matching 9 bases. Germline V lookup: CDR1 SEHNR, CDR2 FQNEAQ (reference sequence). The V segment lost 5 bases and the J segment 2 bases; nucleotides outside the gene matches: 7. The CDR3 extends over 15 amino acids. The CDR3 protein is CASSSAGTSTYEQYF. Written as DNA, the CDR3 is TGTGCCAGCAGCAGCGCCGGGACTAGCACCTACGAGCAGTACTTC. The full variable domain, completed using reference TRBV7-9 and TRBJ2-7, is DTGVSQNPRHKITKRGQNVTFRCDPISEHNRLYWYRQTLGQGPEFLTYFQNEAQLEKSRLLSDRFSAERPKGSFSTLEIQRTEQGDSAMYLCASSSAGTSTYEQYFGPGTRLTVT.

Concerning this clonotype: The junction departs from germline at one end; a sequencing error may be responsible. The genes are TRBV10-3 and TRBJ1-1; D is undetermined. Germline V gene data show CDR1 as ENHRY and CDR2 as SYGVKD. This CDR3 has 16 amino acids. The CDR3 sequence is CAISQSPTILTTEAFF. CDR3 nucleotides: TGTGCCATCAGTCAGTCCCCGACAATTTTAACGACTGAAGCTTTCTTT.

This clonotype was recorded at least ten times. V gene TRBV6-2 or TRBV6-3 combines with J gene TRBJ2-7, with 10 positions matching TRBD1. The V gene's germline CDR1 is MNHEY and CDR2 SVGEGT. The CDR3 extends over 16 amino acids. V trimming: 5 bases; J trimming: 1 base; junction bases outside the gene matches: 8. This CDR3 is CASSPPRTGGSYEQYF. The CDR3 nucleotides read TGTGCCAGCAGTCCCCCCCGGACAGGGGGATCCTACGAGCAGTACTTC.

This clonotype was counted ten times or more. The CDR3 spells CASSSGTNLGEQYF. The CDR3 DNA is TGTGCCAGCAGCTCCGGGACCAACCTGGGGGAGCAGTACTTC. The chain links TRBV7-6 to TRBJ2-7; D is possibly TRBD1 or TRBD2 (5 bases each). With 4 bases removed from V and 7 bases from J, the gap between germline ends came to 17 bases. Germline V CDR1 and CDR2: SGHVS, FNYEAQ. The CDR3 runs to 14 residues. The whole variable domain, remainder taken from reference TRBV7-6 and TRBJ2-7, is GAGVSQSPRYKVTKRGQDVALRCDPISGHVSLYWYRQALGQGPEFLTYFNYEAQQDKSGLPNDRFSAERPEGSISTLTIQRTEQRDSAMYRCASSSGTNLGEQYFGPGTRLTVT.

This clonotype has at least ten counts. The gene calls are TRBV28 and TRBJ2-7; D is uncertain. V was trimmed by 3 bases and J by 0 bases, leaving 9 bases between them. This CDR3 contains 14 residues. CDR1 is MDHEN, CDR2 SYDVKM, per germline. The CDR3 spells CASSFLTPSYEQYF. The CDR3 region has the DNA TGTGCCAGCAGTTTCCTAACACCCTCCTACGAGCAGTACTTC.

V is TRBV6-1 and J is TRBJ1-5, with 7 nucleotides matching TRBD1. CDR1 and CDR2 from the germline V gene are MNHNS and SASEGT. J gave up 5 bases and V 5 bases, and 15 bases lay outside the gene matches. The CDR3 extends over 17 amino acids. The CDR3 DNA reads TGTGCCAGCAGTCCCCACCGACGGGACAGACAATATCAGCCCCAGCATTTT. Translation gives CASSPHRRDRQYQPQHF.

In this sample, this clonotype turned up many times. The chain uses TRBV7-3 and TRBJ2-5; D uncertain. V lost 0 bases and J lost 3, with 5 bases in between. The CDR3 consists of 13 residues. The germline V gene has CDR1 SGHTA and CDR2 FQGTGA. The CDR3 region has the DNA TGTGCCAGCAGCTTAACTAGGGAAGAGACCCAGTACTTC. Its translation: CASSLTREETQYF.